One sample yielded the 11 T cell receptor beta chains listed below, sequenced in a study of early T cells in non-severe SARS-CoV-2 infection. One entry per CDR3 protein results from TCRdb running MiXCR on the 5' RACE reads. The sample has 69,000 or so distinct CDR3 sequences, over 3.5% seen once. Sample: whole blood, taken at baseline. These receptors were collected from an adult who was a healthcare worker with PCR-confirmed SARS-CoV-2 infection or an uninfected control (not recorded which). The donor label of this sample is uncertain.

This clonotype was picked up many times. The V and J genes are TRBV24-1 and TRBJ2-1; D call uncertain. Per germline, CDR1 KGHDR and CDR2 SFDVKD. This CDR3 is built from 14 residues. The germline V and J ends were trimmed by 10 bases and 8 bases, with 20 bases remaining between them. The CDR3 loop is CATSRGSIYDEQFF. In DNA form, the CDR3 reads TGTGCCACGTCTCGCGGATCGATTTACGATGAGCAGTTCTTC.

The table lists this clonotype with many counts. The V gene is TRBV29-1, the J gene TRBJ2-3; D unclear. The V end was cut by 1 base, the J end by 4 bases, with 12 bases between. This CDR3 spans 14 amino acids. Germline V gene data show CDR1 as SQVTM and CDR2 as ANQGSEA. As DNA, the CDR3 is TGCAGCGTTGAAGTCCTCCTGAGTGCAGATACGCAGTATTTT. This encodes CSVEVLLSADTQYF.

This clonotype was recorded a few times. The V call is TRBV12-5, the J call TRBJ2-5, with D possibly being TRBD2 (5 bases). V was clipped by 3 bases and J by 6 bases, with 11 bases between them. The germline gives CDR1 LGHNT, CDR2 FRNRAP. The length of the CDR3 is 13 residues. CDR3 residues: CASGFGGRQTQYF. CDR3 bases: TGTGCTAGTGGTTTTGGAGGTCGACAGACCCAGTACTTC.

This clonotype showed up just a few times. This chain uses TRBV7-2 with TRBJ2-7; 7 bases fit TRBD2. Germline-derived CDR1 and CDR2 are SGHTA and FQGNSA. The CDR3 covers 15 residues. The J segment lost 3 bases and the V segment lost 1 base, leaving 6 bases of the junction unmatched. CDR3 sequence: CASSLVTSENYEQYF. The CDR3 nucleotides are TGTGCCAGCAGCTTAGTTACTAGCGAAAACTACGAGCAGTACTTC.

This clonotype was picked up a small number of times. The rearrangement links TRBV7-9 to TRBJ2-2; D is possibly TRBD2 (6 bases). The germline V gene encodes CDR1 SEHNR and CDR2 FQNEAQ (reference sequence). The V end was cut by 3 bases, the J end by 4 bases, with 18 bases between. This CDR3 spans 17 amino acids. The CDR3: CASSFLRRMGGTGELFF. CDR3 in DNA: TGTGCCAGCAGCTTTCTCCGCAGGATGGGAGGCACCGGGGAGCTGTTTTTT.

The rearrangement joins TRBV28 to TRBJ2-3, with D unclear. The germline gives CDR1 MDHEN, CDR2 SYDVKM. This CDR3 has 13 residues. Deletions cut 5 bases from V and 0 bases from J, with 6 bases between. The CDR3 sequence: CASSGTSTDTQYF. DNA of the CDR3: TGTGCCAGCAGTGGTACTAGCACAGATACGCAGTATTTT.

The chain joins TRBV11-2 to TRBJ2-2; perhaps TRBD1 as D (6 bases). CDR1 SGHAT and CDR2 FQNNGV come from the germline V gene. The CDR3 has 16 amino acids. Trimming took off 4 bases at V and 5 bases at J, with 17 bases between the two ends. CDR3 loop: CASSSPPWGPTGELFF. As DNA, the CDR3 is TGTGCCAGCAGCTCCCCCCCCTGGGGGCCAACCGGGGAGCTGTTTTTT.

In its sample, this clonotype was seen many times. This chain links TRBV29-1 with TRBJ2-7; TRBD1 agrees at 7 bases. J was trimmed by 2 bases and V by 2 bases; bases with no gene match: 12. From germline, CDR1 is SQVTM and CDR2 ANQGSEA. CDR3 length: 16 residues. The chain's CDR3 is CSVELTGTSVAYEQYF. The CDR3 DNA reads TGCAGCGTTGAACTGACAGGGACATCAGTAGCCTACGAGCAGTACTTC.

This clonotype has ten or more counts. The chain uses TRBV12-3 or TRBV12-4 and TRBJ2-1, with TRBD2 identical over 7 bases. Trimming at V came to 5 bases and at J to 7 bases, leaving 11 bases not matched to a gene. This CDR3 region has 15 residues. CDR3 amino acids: CASSPYSGGGNEQFF. The CDR3, as DNA: TGTGCCAGCAGTCCCTATTCGGGGGGAGGGAATGAGCAGTTCTTC.

CDR3 sequence: CASSLDPDGYEQYF. CDR3 nucleotide sequence: TGTGCCAGCAGCTTAGATCCGGACGGCTACGAGCAGTACTTC. V and J are TRBV11-2 and TRBJ2-7, with unresolved D. Per the germline V gene, CDR1 is SGHAT and CDR2 is FQNNGV. The CDR3 loop spans 14 amino acids. Trimming cost V 0 bases and J 3 bases, with 9 bases left between them.

This rearrangement joins TRBV11-3 to TRBJ1-1; D not resolved. The CDR3 contains 14 residues. Germline loops: CDR1 SGHNT, CDR2 YENEEA. V lost 0 bases and J lost 3, with 8 bases in between. CDR3 coding DNA: TGTGCCAGCAGCTTAGATCTTAGGGACACTGAAGCTTTCTTT. Amino acids: CASSLDLRDTEAFF. The complete variable domain, with remaining parts taken from reference TRBV11-3 and TRBJ1-1, reads EAGVVQSPRYKIIEKKQPVAFWCNPISGHNTLYWYLQNLGQGPELLIRYENEEAVDDSQLPKDRFSAERLKGVDSTLKIQPAELGDSAVYLCASSLDLRDTEAFFGQGTRLTVV.